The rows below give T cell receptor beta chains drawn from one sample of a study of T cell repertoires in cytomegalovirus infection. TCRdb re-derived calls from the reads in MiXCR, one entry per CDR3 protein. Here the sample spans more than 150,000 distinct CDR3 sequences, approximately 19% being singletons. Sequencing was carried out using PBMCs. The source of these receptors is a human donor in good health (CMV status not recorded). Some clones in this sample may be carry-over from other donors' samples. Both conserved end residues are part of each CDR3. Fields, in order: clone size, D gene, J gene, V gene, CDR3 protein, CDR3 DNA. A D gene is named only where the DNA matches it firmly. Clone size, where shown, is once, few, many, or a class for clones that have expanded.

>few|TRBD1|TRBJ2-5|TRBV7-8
CASSFRDRAQETQYF
TGTGCCAGCAGCTTCCGGGACAGGGCGCAAGAGACCCAGTACTTC
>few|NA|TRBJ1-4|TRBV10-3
CAASGGQPNEKLFF
TGTGCCGCCAGTGGCGGACAGCCTAATGAAAAACTGTTTTTT
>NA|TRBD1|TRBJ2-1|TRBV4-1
CASSQYRDRGYEQFF
TGCGCCAGCAGCCAGTACCGGGACAGGGGGTATGAGCAGTTCTTC
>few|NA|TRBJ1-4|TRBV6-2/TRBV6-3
CASRPTAGQIEKLFF
TGTGCCAGCAGGCCCACAGCGGGGCAGATTGAAAAACTGTTTTTT
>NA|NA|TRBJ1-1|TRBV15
CATSSRERRDDTEAFF
TGTGCCACCAGCAGTCGCGAAAGACGGGACGACACTGAAGCTTTCTTT
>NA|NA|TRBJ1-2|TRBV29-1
CSVHPPLGDGYTF
TGCAGCGTGCACCCCCCTCTGGGGGATGGCTACACCTTC
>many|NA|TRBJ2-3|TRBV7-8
CASSQGWGTDTQYF
TGTGCCAGCAGCCAGGGGTGGGGGACAGATACGCAGTATTTT
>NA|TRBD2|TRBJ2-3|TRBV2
CASRGSGTYRPTDTQYF
TGTGCCAGCAGGGGTAGCGGGACCTACAGACCAACAGATACGCAGTATTTT
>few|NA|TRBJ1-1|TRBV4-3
CASSQQEETNTEAFF
TGCGCCAGCAGCCAACAGGAGGAGACTAACACTGAAGCTTTCTTT
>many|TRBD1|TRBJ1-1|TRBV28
CASNPGQGAPEAFF
TGTGCCAGCAACCCGGGACAGGGGGCGCCTGAAGCTTTCTTT
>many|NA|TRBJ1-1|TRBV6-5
CASSRRQATEAFF
TGTGCCAGCAGTAGAAGACAGGCCACTGAAGCTTTCTTT
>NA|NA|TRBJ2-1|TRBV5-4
CASSLPGQPYNEQFF
TGTGCCAGCAGCTTACCTGGACAGCCGTACAATGAGCAGTTCTTC
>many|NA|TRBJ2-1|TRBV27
CASSLIGAPRDEQFF
TGTGCCAGCAGTTTAATAGGGGCGCCGCGCGATGAGCAGTTCTTC
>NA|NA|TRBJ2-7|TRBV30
CAWKRTYEQYF
TGTGCCTGGAAGAGAACATACGAGCAGTACTTC
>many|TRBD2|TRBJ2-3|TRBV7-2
CASSIDSGRGTDTQYF
TGTGCCAGCAGCATCGACAGCGGGAGAGGCACAGATACGCAGTATTTT
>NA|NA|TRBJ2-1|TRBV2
CASIFAGDEQFF
TGTGCCAGCATCTTTGCCGGAGATGAGCAGTTCTTC
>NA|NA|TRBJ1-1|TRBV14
CASSATGRLAEAFF
TGTGCCAGCAGCGCTACAGGGAGGTTGGCTGAAGCTTTCTTT
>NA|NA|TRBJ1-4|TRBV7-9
CASSFRGAGEKLFF
TGTGCCAGCAGCTTTCGGGGGGCGGGTGAAAAACTGTTTTTT
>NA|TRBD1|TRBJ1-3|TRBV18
CASSPSLMRQGSDGNTIYF
TGTGCCAGCTCACCCTCTCTCATGAGACAGGGATCAGATGGAAACACCATATATTTT
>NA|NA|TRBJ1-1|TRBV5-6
CASSPDPMNTEAFF
TGTGCCAGCAGCCCGGACCCAATGAACACTGAAGCTTTCTTT
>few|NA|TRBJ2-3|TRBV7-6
CASSSTGTSTDTQYF
TGTGCCAGCAGCTCGACCGGGACTAGCACAGATACGCAGTATTTT
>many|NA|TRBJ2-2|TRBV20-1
CSARAGPNTGELFF
TGCAGTGCTAGGGCGGGACCGAACACCGGGGAGCTGTTTTTT
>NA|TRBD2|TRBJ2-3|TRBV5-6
CASRGPNSGRWDTQYF
TGTGCCAGCAGAGGACCAAATAGCGGGAGGTGGGATACGCAGTATTTT
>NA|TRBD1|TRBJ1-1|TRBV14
CASSLFGQAPEAFF
TGTGCCAGCAGCCTATTTGGACAGGCCCCTGAAGCTTTCTTT
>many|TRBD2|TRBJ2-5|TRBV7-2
CASSGASGGPKTQYF
TGTGCCAGCAGCGGGGCCAGCGGGGGGCCGAAGACCCAGTACTTC
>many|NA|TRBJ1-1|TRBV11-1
CASSLISQNTEAFF
TGTGCCAGCAGCTTAATCTCACAGAACACTGAAGCTTTCTTT
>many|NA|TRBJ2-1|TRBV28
CASSLHPDEQFF
TGTGCCAGCAGTTTACACCCGGATGAGCAGTTCTTC
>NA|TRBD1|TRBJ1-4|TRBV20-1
CSARADREGEKLFF
TGCAGTGCTAGAGCCGACAGGGAAGGCGAAAAACTGTTTTTT
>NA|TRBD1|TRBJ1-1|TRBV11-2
CASSTGQGWNTEAFF
TGTGCCAGCAGCACGGGACAGGGGTGGAACACTGAAGCTTTCTTT
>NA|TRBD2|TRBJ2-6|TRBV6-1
CASSPRKLAGAPGANVLTF
TGTGCCAGCAGTCCGAGGAAACTAGCGGGAGCTCCTGGGGCCAACGTCCTGACTTTC
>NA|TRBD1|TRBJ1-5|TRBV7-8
CASSPGQGAAQPQHF
TGTGCCAGCAGCCCGGGACAGGGAGCGGCTCAGCCCCAGCATTTT
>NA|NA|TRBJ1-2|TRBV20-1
CSAPFQGNSHGYTF
TGCAGTGCTCCGTTTCAGGGTAACAGTCATGGCTACACCTTC
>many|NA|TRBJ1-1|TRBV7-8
CASRRRGNTEAFF
TGTGCCAGCAGACGGAGGGGGAACACTGAAGCTTTCTTT
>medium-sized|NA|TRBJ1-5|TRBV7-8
CASSDSAISPQHF
TGTGCCAGCAGCGACAGTGCTATATCGCCCCAGCATTTT
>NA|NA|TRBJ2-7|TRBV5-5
CASSPNLGREQYF
TGTGCCAGCAGCCCCAATTTGGGGCGCGAGCAGTACTTC
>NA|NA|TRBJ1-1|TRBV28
CASSLLRGHTEAFF
TGTGCCAGCAGTCTTCTCCGGGGGCACACTGAAGCTTTCTTT
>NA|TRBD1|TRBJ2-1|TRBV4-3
CASSQEAGGGYNEQFF
TGCGCCAGCAGCCAAGAGGCAGGGGGCGGGTACAATGAGCAGTTCTTC
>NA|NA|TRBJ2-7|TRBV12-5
CAPHPNSYEQYF
TGTGCTCCCCATCCCAACTCCTACGAGCAGTACTTC
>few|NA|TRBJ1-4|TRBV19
CASSIGPGRNEKLFF
TGTGCCAGTAGTATAGGCCCGGGACGGAATGAAAAACTGTTTTTT
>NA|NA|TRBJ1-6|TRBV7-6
CASSSLRGPRGSPLHF
TGTGCCAGCAGCTCCCTTCGAGGGCCGCGGGGGTCACCCCTCCACTTT
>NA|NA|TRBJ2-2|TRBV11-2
CASSLARSTGELFF
TGTGCCAGCAGCTTAGCGCGATCTACCGGGGAGCTGTTTTTT